This is a list of T cell receptor beta chains from one sample in a study of OX40 agonist ivuxolimab in advanced cancers. Measured with immunoSEQ multiplex PCR; TCRdb has only the in-frame clones, and not every one. This table holds 50,000 to 75,000 clones, about 89% found once. The sample was CD4+ or CD8+ T cells sorted from blood, taken in a trial of the OX40 agonist ivuxolimab. The receptor set was obtained from an adult with an advanced solid tumor such as melanoma, head and neck, liver or kidney cancer. Both conserved end residues are part of each CDR3. D genes are given only for firm matches. Where a row states a size, it is once, few, many or the class of an expanded clone; other rows omit it.

size: .; J: TRBJ2-1; D: .; V: TRBV5-1; CDR3: CASSPLPGVGVHNEQFF; DNA: TGCGCCAGCAGCCCTCTACCGGGGGTCGGGGTCCACAATGAGCAGTTCTTC
size: .; J: TRBJ1-5; D: .; V: TRBV7-9; CDR3: CASSRRDNQPQHF; DNA: TGTGCCAGCAGCCGGAGGGATAATCAGCCCCAGCATTTT
size: few; J: TRBJ2-2; D: .; V: TRBV2; CDR3: CASNVGAGELFF; DNA: TGTGCCAGCAATGTAGGGGCCGGGGAGCTGTTTTTT
size: .; J: TRBJ2-1; D: TRBD2; V: TRBV19; CDR3: CASSTRTSGRTPLYNEQFF; DNA: TGTGCCAGTAGTACCCGGACTAGCGGGAGGACCCCCCTCTACAATGAGCAGTTCTTC
size: .; J: TRBJ1-1; D: .; V: TRBV6-1; CDR3: CASSENRNTEAFF; DNA: TGTGCCAGCAGTGAAAATAGGAACACTGAAGCTTTCTTT
size: .; J: TRBJ1-4; D: .; V: TRBV18; CDR3: CASSQTGNEKLFF; DNA: TGTGCCAGCTCACAAACCGGTAATGAAAAACTGTTTTTT
size: .; J: TRBJ2-3; D: TRBD2; V: TRBV9; CDR3: CASSSGQLTDTQYF; DNA: TGTGCCAGCAGTAGCGGGCAACTCACAGATACGCAGTATTTT
size: .; J: TRBJ2-1; D: .; V: TRBV30; CDR3: CAWSVGGERWRANEQFF; DNA: TGTGCCTGGAGTGTTGGTGGGGAGCGGTGGAGGGCCAATGAGCAGTTCTTC
size: .; J: TRBJ2-2; D: .; V: TRBV7-2; CDR3: CASSLVGGGHGGELFF; DNA: TGTGCCAGCAGCTTAGTGGGCGGCGGACACGGCGGGGAGCTGTTTTTT
size: .; J: TRBJ1-6; D: TRBD1; V: TRBV6-5; CDR3: CASSDGQVPSPLHF; DNA: TGTGCCAGCAGTGACGGACAGGTTCCATCACCCCTCCACTTT
size: once; J: TRBJ2-7; D: .; V: TRBV7-2; CDR3: CASSNPGLPYEQYF; DNA: TGTGCCAGCAGCAACCCGGGACTCCCCTACGAGCAGTACTTC
size: .; J: TRBJ2-7; D: TRBD1; V: TRBV27; CDR3: CASSELTGIYEQYF; DNA: TGTGCCAGCAGCGAGTTGACAGGGATCTACGAGCAGTACTTC
size: .; J: TRBJ2-7; D: .; V: TRBV30; CDR3: CAWGTGPYEQYF; DNA: TGTGCCTGGGGGACGGGGCCCTACGAGCAGTACTTC
size: .; J: TRBJ2-5; D: .; V: TRBV28; CDR3: CASSLTSGPGLETQYF; DNA: TGTGCCAGCAGTTTAACGAGCGGGCCGGGATTGGAGACCCAGTACTTC
size: .; J: TRBJ2-5; D: TRBD2; V: TRBV4-2; CDR3: CASSQPGGETQYF; DNA: TGTGCCAGCAGCCAGCCGGGAGGAGAGACCCAGTACTTC
size: .; J: TRBJ2-7; D: TRBD2; V: TRBV10-1; CDR3: CASSDGSSGMSSYEQYF; DNA: TGCGCCAGCAGTGACGGTTCTAGCGGTATGAGCTCCTACGAGCAGTACTTC
size: .; J: TRBJ1-2; D: .; V: TRBV27; CDR3: CASSLPGYGYTF; DNA: TGTGCCAGCAGCCTCCCGGGCTATGGCTACACCTTC
size: .; J: TRBJ2-2; D: TRBD1; V: TRBV18; CDR3: CASSPGQLETGELFF; DNA: TGTGCCAGCTCACCGGGACAGTTAGAGACCGGGGAGCTGTTTTTT
size: .; J: TRBJ2-7; D: .; V: TRBV21-1; CDR3: CASREVCSSYEQYF; DNA: TGTGCCAGCAGGGAGGTTTGCAGCTCCTACGAGCAGTACTTC
size: once; J: TRBJ2-5; D: .; V: TRBV9; CDR3: CASSVGLKETQYF; DNA: TGTGCCAGCAGCGTAGGTCTCAAAGAGACCCAGTACTTC
size: .; J: TRBJ2-2; D: .; V: TRBV11-3; CDR3: CASSPTAGASGELFF; DNA: TGTGCCAGCAGCCCCACGGCAGGGGCATCCGGGGAGCTGTTTTTT
size: .; J: TRBJ1-2; D: .; V: TRBV28; CDR3: CASKTGHHYGYTF; DNA: TGTGCCAGCAAGACGGGACACCACTATGGCTACACCTTC
size: .; J: TRBJ2-2; D: TRBD1; V: TRBV28; CDR3: CASSFVGTGARELFF; DNA: TGTGCCAGCAGTTTTGTTGGGACAGGTGCTCGGGAGCTGTTTTTT
size: .; J: TRBJ2-2; D: .; V: TRBV19; CDR3: CASGYTGELFF; DNA: TGTGCCAGTGGGTACACCGGGGAGCTGTTTTTT
size: .; J: TRBJ2-3; D: .; V: TRBV5-1; CDR3: CASSLAQGPTDTQYF; DNA: TGCGCCAGCAGCTTGGCCCAGGGGCCCACAGATACGCAGTATTTT
size: once; J: TRBJ2-1; D: .; V: TRBV18; CDR3: CASSPELGNEQFF; DNA: TGTGCCAGCTCCCCGGAGTTGGGAAATGAGCAGTTCTTC
size: .; J: TRBJ1-5; D: .; V: TRBV27; CDR3: CASTTMNQPQHF; DNA: TGTGCCAGCACCACGATGAACCAGCCCCAGCATTTT
size: .; J: TRBJ1-5; D: .; V: TRBV2; CDR3: CASTTGWGDQPQHF; DNA: TGTGCCAGCACCACAGGGTGGGGCGATCAGCCCCAGCATTTT
size: few; J: TRBJ2-7; D: .; V: TRBV27; CDR3: CASSLGVTSYEQYF; DNA: TGTGCCAGCAGTTTAGGGGTAACCTCCTACGAGCAGTACTTC
size: .; J: TRBJ2-3; D: TRBD2; V: TRBV5-1; CDR3: CASRQLAGETTDTQYF; DNA: TGCGCCAGCAGACAACTAGCGGGAGAAACCACAGATACGCAGTATTTT
size: .; J: TRBJ1-2; D: TRBD1; V: TRBV7-9; CDR3: CASSLEAGGGYGYTF; DNA: TGTGCCAGCAGCTTAGAGGCAGGGGGCGGCTATGGCTACACCTTC
size: .; J: TRBJ2-2; D: .; V: TRBV5-4; CDR3: CASSLVETGELFF; DNA: TGTGCCAGCAGCTTGGTCGAAACCGGGGAGCTGTTTTTT
size: .; J: TRBJ2-1; D: .; V: TRBV28; CDR3: CASTRVGEQFF; DNA: TGTGCCAGCACCAGGGTGGGAGAGCAGTTCTTC
size: once; J: TRBJ2-2; D: TRBD1; V: TRBV30; CDR3: CAWSVPDRETGELFF; DNA: TGTGCCTGGAGTGTCCCTGACAGGGAGACCGGGGAGCTGTTTTTT
size: .; J: TRBJ1-1; D: TRBD1; V: TRBV4-1; CDR3: CASSFPGQVRRNTEAFF; DNA: TGCGCCAGCAGCTTTCCGGGACAGGTGAGGCGGAACACTGAAGCTTTCTTT
size: .; J: TRBJ1-2; D: .; V: TRBV30; CDR3: CAWSVRDRGYGYTF; DNA: TGTGCCTGGAGTGTCCGGGACCGGGGGTATGGCTACACCTTC
size: .; J: TRBJ2-5; D: .; V: TRBV11-2; CDR3: CASSFVRGSQETQYF; DNA: TGTGCCAGCAGCTTCGTACGGGGGAGCCAAGAGACCCAGTACTTC
size: .; J: TRBJ1-5; D: TRBD1; V: TRBV10-3; CDR3: CAIRNDRAHNQPQHF; DNA: TGTGCCATCAGAAATGACAGGGCCCACAATCAGCCCCAGCATTTT
size: .; J: TRBJ2-2; D: .; V: TRBV27; CDR3: CASKLGGNTGELFF; DNA: TGTGCCAGCAAACTTGGGGGGAACACCGGGGAGCTGTTTTTT
size: once; J: TRBJ2-7; D: .; V: TRBV5-1; CDR3: CASSLDYPLSGSYEQYF; DNA: TGCGCCAGCAGCTTGGACTACCCCCTAAGTGGTTCCTACGAGCAGTACTTC
size: .; J: TRBJ2-1; D: .; V: TRBV11-2; CDR3: CASSSAGGKGVHYNEQFF; DNA: TGTGCCAGCAGCTCGGCCGGCGGCAAGGGGGTCCACTACAATGAGCAGTTCTTC
size: once; J: TRBJ2-7; D: .; V: TRBV7-9; CDR3: CASSLTPGWYEQYF; DNA: TGTGCCAGCAGCTTAACCCCCGGATGGTACGAGCAGTACTTC
size: .; J: TRBJ1-2; D: TRBD1; V: TRBV28; CDR3: CASATGNYGYTF; DNA: TGTGCCAGCGCGACAGGGAACTATGGCTACACCTTC
size: .; J: TRBJ1-1; D: .; V: TRBV27; CDR3: CASSRSGTVNTEAFF; DNA: TGTGCCAGCAGTAGATCAGGGACGGTGAACACTGAAGCTTTCTTT
size: .; J: TRBJ1-5; D: .; V: TRBV19; CDR3: CASRGDVSNQPQHF; DNA: TGTGCCAGTAGGGGGGACGTTAGCAATCAGCCCCAGCATTTT